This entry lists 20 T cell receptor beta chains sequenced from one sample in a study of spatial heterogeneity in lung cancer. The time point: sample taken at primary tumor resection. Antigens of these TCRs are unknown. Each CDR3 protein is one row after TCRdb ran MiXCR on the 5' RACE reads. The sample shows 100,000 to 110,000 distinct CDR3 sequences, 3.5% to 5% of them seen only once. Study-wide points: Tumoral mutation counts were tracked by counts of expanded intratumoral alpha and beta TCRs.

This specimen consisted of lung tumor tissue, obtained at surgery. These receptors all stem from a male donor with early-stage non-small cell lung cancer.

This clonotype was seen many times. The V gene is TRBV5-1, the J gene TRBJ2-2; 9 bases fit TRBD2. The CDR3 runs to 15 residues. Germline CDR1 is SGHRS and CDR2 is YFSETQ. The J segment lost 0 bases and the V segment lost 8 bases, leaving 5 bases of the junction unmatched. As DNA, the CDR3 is TGCGCCAGTAGCGGGAGCAGACCGAACACCGGGGAGCTGTTTTTT. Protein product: CASSGSRPNTGELFF.

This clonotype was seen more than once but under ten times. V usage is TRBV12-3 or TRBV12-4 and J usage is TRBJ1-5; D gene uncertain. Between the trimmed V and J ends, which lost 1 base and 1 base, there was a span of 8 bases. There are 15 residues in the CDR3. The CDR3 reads CASSLGGASNQPQHF. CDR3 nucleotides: TGTGCCAGCAGTTTAGGGGGAGCCAGCAATCAGCCCCAGCATTTT.

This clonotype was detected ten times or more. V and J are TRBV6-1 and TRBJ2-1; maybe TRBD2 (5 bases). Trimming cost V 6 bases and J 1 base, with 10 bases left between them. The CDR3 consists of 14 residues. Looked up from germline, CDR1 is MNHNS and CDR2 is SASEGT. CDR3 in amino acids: CASRADLSYNEQFF. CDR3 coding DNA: TGTGCCAGCAGAGCGGACTTATCCTACAATGAGCAGTTCTTC.

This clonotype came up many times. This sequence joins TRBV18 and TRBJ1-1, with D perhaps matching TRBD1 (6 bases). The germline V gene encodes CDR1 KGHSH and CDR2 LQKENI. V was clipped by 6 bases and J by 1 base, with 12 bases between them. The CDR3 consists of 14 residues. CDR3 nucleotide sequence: TGTGCCAGCTCTCTAGGGGGACAGAACACTGAAGCTTTCTTT. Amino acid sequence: CASSLGGQNTEAFF.

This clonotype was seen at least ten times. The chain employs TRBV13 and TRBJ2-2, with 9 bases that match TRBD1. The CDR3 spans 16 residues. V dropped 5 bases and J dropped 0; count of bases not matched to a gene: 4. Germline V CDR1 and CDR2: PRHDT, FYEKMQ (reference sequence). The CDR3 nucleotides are TGTGCCAGCAGCCTCACAGGGGGCGCGAACACCGGGGAGCTGTTTTTT. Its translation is CASSLTGGANTGELFF.

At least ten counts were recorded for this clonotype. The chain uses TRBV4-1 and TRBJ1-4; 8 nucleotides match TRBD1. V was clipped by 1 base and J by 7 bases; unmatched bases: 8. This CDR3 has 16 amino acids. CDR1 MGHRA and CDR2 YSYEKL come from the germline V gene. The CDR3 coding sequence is TGCGCCAGCAGCCAAGCCCGGACAGGGATCGGTGAAAAACTGTTTTTT. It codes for CASSQARTGIGEKLFF.

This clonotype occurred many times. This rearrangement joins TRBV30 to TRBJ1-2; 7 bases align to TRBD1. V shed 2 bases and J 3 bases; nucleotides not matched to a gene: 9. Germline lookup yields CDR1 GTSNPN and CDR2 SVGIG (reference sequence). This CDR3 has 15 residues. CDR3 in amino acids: CAWSPQGGGYYGYTF. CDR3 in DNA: TGTGCCTGGAGTCCCCAGGGGGGGGGCTACTATGGCTACACCTTC.

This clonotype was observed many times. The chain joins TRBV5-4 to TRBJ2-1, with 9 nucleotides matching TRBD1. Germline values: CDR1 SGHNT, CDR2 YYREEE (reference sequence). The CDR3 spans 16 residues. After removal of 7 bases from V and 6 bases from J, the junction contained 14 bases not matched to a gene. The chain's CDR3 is CASASRGTGPFNEQFF. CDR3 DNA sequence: TGTGCCAGCGCGTCTAGGGGGACAGGGCCCTTCAATGAGCAGTTCTTC.

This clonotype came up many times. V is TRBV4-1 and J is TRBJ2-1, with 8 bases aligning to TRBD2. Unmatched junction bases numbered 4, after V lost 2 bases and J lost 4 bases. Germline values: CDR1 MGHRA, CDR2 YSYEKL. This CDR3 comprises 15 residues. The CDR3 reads CASSQLAGGYNEQFF. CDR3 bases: TGCGCCAGCAGCCAACTGGCGGGAGGTTACAATGAGCAGTTCTTC.

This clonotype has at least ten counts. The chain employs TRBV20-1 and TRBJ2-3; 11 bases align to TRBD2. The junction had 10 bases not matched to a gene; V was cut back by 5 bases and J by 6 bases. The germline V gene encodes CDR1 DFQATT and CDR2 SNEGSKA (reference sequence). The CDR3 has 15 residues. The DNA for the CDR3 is TGCAGTGCTTCTCGAGTAGCGGGAGGGTCTGATACGCAGTATTTT. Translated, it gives CSASRVAGGSDTQYF.

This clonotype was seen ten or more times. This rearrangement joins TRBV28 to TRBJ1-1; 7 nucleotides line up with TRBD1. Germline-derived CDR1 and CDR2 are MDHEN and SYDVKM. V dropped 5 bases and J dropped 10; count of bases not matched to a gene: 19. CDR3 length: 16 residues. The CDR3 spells CASSALTGKRFVGAFF. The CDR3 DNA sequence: TGTGCCAGCAGTGCCTTGACAGGGAAGCGATTCGTCGGAGCTTTCTTT. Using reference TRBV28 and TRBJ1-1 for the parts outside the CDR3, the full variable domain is DVKVTQSSRYLVKRTGEKVFLECVQDMDHENMFWYRQDPGLGLRLIYFSYDVKMKEKGDIPEGYSVSREKKERFSLILESASTNQTSMYLCASSALTGKRFVGAFFGQGTRLTVV.

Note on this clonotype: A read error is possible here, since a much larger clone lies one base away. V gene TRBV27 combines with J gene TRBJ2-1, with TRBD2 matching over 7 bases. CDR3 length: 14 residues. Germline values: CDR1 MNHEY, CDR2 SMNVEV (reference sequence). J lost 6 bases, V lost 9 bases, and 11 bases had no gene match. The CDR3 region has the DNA TGTGCCAGAAGCCACCGGGACTATACCAATGAGCAGTTCTTC. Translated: CARSHRDYTNEQFF.

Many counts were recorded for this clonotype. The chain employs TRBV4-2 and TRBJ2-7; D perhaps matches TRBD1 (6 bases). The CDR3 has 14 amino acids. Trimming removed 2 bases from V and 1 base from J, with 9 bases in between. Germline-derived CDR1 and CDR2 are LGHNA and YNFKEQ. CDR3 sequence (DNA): TGTGCCAGCAGCCAACTGGACAGATCCTACGAGCAGTACTTC. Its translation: CASSQLDRSYEQYF.

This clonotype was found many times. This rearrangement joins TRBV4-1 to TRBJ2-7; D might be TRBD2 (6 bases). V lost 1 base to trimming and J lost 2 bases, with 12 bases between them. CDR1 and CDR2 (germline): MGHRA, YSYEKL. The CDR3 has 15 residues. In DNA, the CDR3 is TGCGCCAGCAGCCAAGGGGGGACTTCAACCTACGAGCAGTACTTC. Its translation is CASSQGGTSTYEQYF.

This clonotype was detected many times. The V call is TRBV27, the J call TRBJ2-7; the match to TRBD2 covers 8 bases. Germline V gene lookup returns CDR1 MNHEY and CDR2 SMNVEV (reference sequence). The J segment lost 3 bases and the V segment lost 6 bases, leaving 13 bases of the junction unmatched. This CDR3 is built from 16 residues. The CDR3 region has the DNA TGTGCCAGCAGCTCTCTCTCGGGGGGGGCTGGCTACGAGCAGTACTTC. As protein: CASSSLSGGAGYEQYF.

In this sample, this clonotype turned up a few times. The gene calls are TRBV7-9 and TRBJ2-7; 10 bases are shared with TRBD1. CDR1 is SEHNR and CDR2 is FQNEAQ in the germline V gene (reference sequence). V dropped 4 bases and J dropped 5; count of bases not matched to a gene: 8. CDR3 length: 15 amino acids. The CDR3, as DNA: TGTGCCAGCAGCTCGCCGGGACAGGGGATCCACGAGCAGTACTTC. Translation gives CASSSPGQGIHEQYF. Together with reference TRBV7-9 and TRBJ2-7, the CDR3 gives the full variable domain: DTGVSQNPRHKITKRGQNVTFRCDPISEHNRLYWYRQTLGQGPEFLTYFQNEAQLEKSRLLSDRFSAERPKGSFSTLEIQRTEQGDSAMYLCASSSPGQGIHEQYFGPGTRLTVT.

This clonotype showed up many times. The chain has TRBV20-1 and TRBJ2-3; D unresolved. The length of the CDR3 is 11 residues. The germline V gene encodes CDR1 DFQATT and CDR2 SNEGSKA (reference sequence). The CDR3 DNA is TGCAGCCCCGAGATTTCAGATACGCAGTATTTT. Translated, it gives CSPEISDTQYF.

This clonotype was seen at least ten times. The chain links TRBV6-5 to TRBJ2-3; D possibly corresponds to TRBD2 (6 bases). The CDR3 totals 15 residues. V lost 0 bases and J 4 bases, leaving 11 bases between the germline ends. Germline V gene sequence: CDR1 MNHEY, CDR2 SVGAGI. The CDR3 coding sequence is TGTGCCAGCAGTTACTCGGATGGGGGGTCAGATACGCAGTATTTT. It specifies CASSYSDGGSDTQYF.

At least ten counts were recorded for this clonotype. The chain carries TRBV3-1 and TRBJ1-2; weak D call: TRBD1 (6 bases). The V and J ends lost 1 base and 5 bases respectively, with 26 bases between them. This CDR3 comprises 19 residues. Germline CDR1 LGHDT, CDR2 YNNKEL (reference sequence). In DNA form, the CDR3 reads TGTGCCAGCAGCCAAGGCCTAATACAGGGATGGGGACGACGGTATGGCTACACCTTC. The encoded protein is CASSQGLIQGWGRRYGYTF.

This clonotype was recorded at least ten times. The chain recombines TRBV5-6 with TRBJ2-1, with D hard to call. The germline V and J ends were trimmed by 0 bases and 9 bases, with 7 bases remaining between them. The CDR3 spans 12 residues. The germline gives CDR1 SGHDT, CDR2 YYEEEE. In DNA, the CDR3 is TGTGCCAGCAGCTTGGTGCGAGGTGAGCAGTTCTTC. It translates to CASSLVRGEQFF.